This T cell receptor beta chain appears in the sequencing data of a study of T cells after yellow fever vaccination. Whole-study context: When fractions had low cell numbers, they were prepared with SMART-Seq v4 Ultra Low Input.

Overall study findings and caveats: Most primary-vaccination clones recurred post-booster (roughly 96% CD4, around 86% CD8). There was a small share of clonotypes that showed up in both the CD4 and CD8 compartments.

5'RACE template switching produced TCR cDNA carrying a universal primer site and UMIs. TCRdb used MiXCR to reprocess the 5' RACE reads, holding one entry per CDR3 protein. The sample shows approximately 550,000 distinct CDR3 sequences, 15% to 20% of them seen only once. V was trimmed by 7 bases and J by 1 base, leaving 13 bases between them. The CDR3 spans 14 residues. CDR1 and CDR2 (germline): MNHEY, SVGAGI. Of note for this clonotype: Antigen specificity is unknown.

This receptor was identified in a man aged 30-40 years who received the YFV17D yellow fever vaccine. The chain employs TRBV6-5 and TRBJ1-1, with D maybe TRBD1 (5 bases). This specimen was PBMCs, taken 15 days after the yellow fever booster vaccination. CDR3 sequence (DNA): TGTGCCAGCACCGGATGGGGGAGGAACACTGAAGCTTTCTTT. Its protein product is CASTGWGRNTEAFF.